This is a list of T cell receptor beta chains from one sample in a study of regulatory T cells in long-lasting Graves disease. TCRdb recomputed calls from the multiplex PCR reads with MiXCR, one row per CDR3 protein. Counted here are 410,000 or so distinct CDR3 sequences, 15% occurring once; the ten biggest clones make up approximately 15%. The data were also submitted as part of a second study, on T cells in Graves' hyperthyroidism and ophthalmopathy.

The sequences come from peripheral blood mononuclear cells (PBMCs), collected at new diagnosis, from a patient treated with antithyroid drugs. The source of these receptors is a woman between 25 and 40 years old with Graves disease. The CDR3 runs from the conserved cysteine through the conserved F or W.

CDR3,V,J
CASSFGGHTDTQYF,TRBV28,TRBJ2-3
CASGLGLAGAKNTDEQFF,TRBV5-1,TRBJ2-1
CASSVGYQETQYF,TRBV7-3,TRBJ2-5
CASSARTLGGTDTQYF,TRBV6-2/TRBV6-3,TRBJ2-3
CASSFGTGADTQYF,TRBV7-9,TRBJ2-3
CATMGTDNMGTEAFF,TRBV25-1,TRBJ1-1
CASSYRGLADNEQFF,TRBV6-2/TRBV6-3,TRBJ2-1
CASIPKLAGDTQYF,TRBV7-9,TRBJ2-3
CASSQRPGVDTQYF,TRBV4-1,TRBJ2-3
CASRLGTSGRAGHEQFF,TRBV27,TRBJ2-1
CSAPAPGGDTQYF,TRBV20-1,TRBJ2-3
CASSERAGGRTEAFF,TRBV6-1,TRBJ1-1
CASSDRGQPQHF,TRBV12-3/TRBV12-4,TRBJ1-5
CASSSESGDTQYF,TRBV9,TRBJ2-3
CASSFGEVSEQYF,TRBV27,TRBJ2-7
CSANPLAASSNEQFF,TRBV20-1,TRBJ2-1
CASRSRTNTGELFF,TRBV5-1,TRBJ2-2
CSARDRATGGETQYF,TRBV20-1,TRBJ2-5